This T cell receptor (beta chain) appears in the sequencing data of a study of low-dose radiotherapy and immunotherapy resistance in tumors. Indicated time point: after trial treatment. Treatment of the sample: LDRT plus nivolumab, ipilimumab, low-dose cyclophosphamide and aspirin (RACIN trial). First-strand cDNA relied on TRAV- and TRBV-specific primers spanning alpha and beta chains. A roughly 20-cycle PCR with a constant-region primer and V-primer adapter amplified TCRs. MiXCR, applied by TCRdb to the reads, yields one record per CDR3 protein. The table includes about 30,000 distinct CDR3 sequences, 45% to 50% detected once. For this clonotype: A far more abundant clone sits one base away, making this likely a read error.

Germline V gene data show CDR1 as MNHNS and CDR2 as SASEGT. Trimming shortened V by 10 bases and J by 8 bases, and 14 bases separated the two germline ends. There are 11 residues in the CDR3. The sequencing used PBMCs, collected after low-dose radiotherapy plus immunotherapy. The chain uses TRBV6-1 and TRBJ1-2; no clear D. This clonotype was obtained from a male donor with gallbladder cancer. CDR3 DNA: TGTGCCATCAGAACAAACGGAGGCTACACCTTC. It yields the protein CAIRTNGGYTF.